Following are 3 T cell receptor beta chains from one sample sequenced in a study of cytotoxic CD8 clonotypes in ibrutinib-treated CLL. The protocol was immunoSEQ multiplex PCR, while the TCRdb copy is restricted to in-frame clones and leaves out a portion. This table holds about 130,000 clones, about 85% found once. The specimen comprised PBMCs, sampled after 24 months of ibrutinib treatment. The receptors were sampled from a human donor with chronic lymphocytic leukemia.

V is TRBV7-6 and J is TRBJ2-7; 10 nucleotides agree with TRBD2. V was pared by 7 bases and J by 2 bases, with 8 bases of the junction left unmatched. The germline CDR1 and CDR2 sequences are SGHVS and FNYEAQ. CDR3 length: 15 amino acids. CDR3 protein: CASKALAGAPYEQYF. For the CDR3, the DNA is TGTGCCAGCAAAGCCCTAGCGGGGGCCCCCTACGAGCAGTACTTC.

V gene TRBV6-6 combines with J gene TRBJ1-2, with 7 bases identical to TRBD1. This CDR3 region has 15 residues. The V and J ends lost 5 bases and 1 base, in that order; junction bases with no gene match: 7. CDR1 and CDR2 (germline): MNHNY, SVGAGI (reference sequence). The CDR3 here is CASSPGQAFNYGYTF. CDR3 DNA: TGTGCCAGCAGTCCCGGACAGGCCTTTAACTATGGCTACACCTTC.

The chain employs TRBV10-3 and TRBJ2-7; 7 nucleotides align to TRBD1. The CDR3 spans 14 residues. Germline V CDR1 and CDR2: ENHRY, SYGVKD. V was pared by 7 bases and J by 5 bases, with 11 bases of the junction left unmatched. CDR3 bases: TGTGCCATCACGTCCCGGACAGGCGACCACGAGCAGTACTTC. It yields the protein CAITSRTGDHEQYF.